This TCR beta chain was obtained from a study of graft-versus-host responses after intestinal transplantation. Study-level background: The study gave all recipients anti-thymocyte globulin induction, then tacrolimus and steroids for roughly 3 years.

This clone occurred once. Its antigen remains unidentified. Sequenced by immunoSEQ multiplex PCR; TCRdb stores in-frame clones only, minus some. This sample carries about 47,000 clones, approximately 92% of them seen once, and the ten largest clones take under 7.5%. CDR3 length: 14 amino acids. The V gene's germline CDR1 is SGHTA and CDR2 FQGNSA. V lost 5 bases, J lost 6 bases, and 16 bases lay in between. Study findings and constraints: Levels of circulating GvH clones at their peak were associated with early post-transplant HvG declines. Recipient marrow held GvH clones, some first seen in ileum or blood.

The gene calls are TRBV7-2 and TRBJ1-2; perhaps TRBD1 as D (5 bases). The sequence came from a human patient who received an intestinal transplant, so some T cells may come from the graft donor. This material consisted of PBMCs, taken around 820 days after a first intestinal transplant, on the day of a second. The CDR3 protein is CASSQTDSTHGYTF. The CDR3 nucleotides are TGTGCCAGCAGCCAGACCGACAGCACGCATGGCTACACCTTC.